This T cell receptor (beta chain) was sequenced for a study of monozygotic twins with inflammatory bowel disease. Study-wide points: Especially with disease activity, IBD patients had fewer clonotypes in common with others than healthy twins did.

About this clonotype itself: Its antigen is undetermined.

The template was total RNA from whole blood, with no T cell sorting. The CDR3 contains 14 residues. CDR1 is KGHSH, CDR2 LQKENI, per germline. With eight separate reactions per sample, the authors made cDNA. Added by template switching were UMIs that each held a 6-nucleotide sample barcode. TCRdb reworked the 5' RACE reads into one entry per CDR3 protein, no DNA. This sample contains about 170,000 distinct CDR3 sequences. The source is a human donor with ulcerative colitis or Crohn's disease, or a healthy co-twin of an affected twin (not recorded which). The rearrangement uses TRBV18 and TRBJ2-1; TCRdb selects TRBD1, and the lack of DNA leaves this call unchecked. Material for sequencing was blood. CDR3 sequence reads: CASSPGQGANEQFF.